This record concerns one TCR beta chain sequence. Its antigen is still unknown. Qualities for individual bases were not recorded, and no much larger clone is one base off. The data derive from a study of blood T cell repertoires in COVID-19 (dated by TCRdb to 2020 to 2021). Broadly, across the study: Samples from collaborators originated in the United States, Italy and Spain and spanned both the acute and convalescent phases of COVID-19. The material from the prospective study consisted of cDNA or gDNA derived from T cells, B-cell-depleted T cells, or PBMCs. Subjects who had been exposed to COVID-19, were actively infected with it, or had recovered from it provided the deeply sampled blood TCRbeta repertoires that made up the dataset. The repertoires were made available in a free public database intended to serve as a resource for research on the immune response to SARS-CoV-2. The samples were drawn from two sources: the first 160 participants of the ongoing ImmuneRACE study, and approximately 1,300 subjects contributed by 6 global collaborators. The sample metadata nearly always contained a de-identified subject ID, COVID-19 status, age in years and sex. HLA class I and class II types, where available, came from metadata supplied by the sample provider rather than from assay-based typing. Findings and caveats that apply to the study as a whole: The quantity of clinical and demographic metadata differed by source and by participant and was supplied without curation.

At the junction V is shortened by 2 bases and J by 9 bases; bases outside the gene matches: 4. The CDR3 runs 14 amino acids, cysteine and phenylalanine included. Of the read, only the CDR3 DNA is kept; its 42 bases are in frame from base 1. CDR1 and CDR2, per the germline V gene, are SGHTA and FQGTGA. TCRbeta CDR3 regions were amplified from genomic DNA by means of the immunoSEQ Assay, a bias-controlled multiplex PCR. The original pipeline was this. The number of nucleated cells in each sample was estimated by amplification of reference gene primers within the assay. To quantify the absolute abundance of each unique TCRbeta CDR3 rearrangement, sequence reads were collapsed and filtered. For each sample, productive Simpson clonality was calculated as the square root of Simpson's diversity index across productive rearrangements. As stored in TCRdb, this immuneACCESS dataset retains in-frame rearrangements with V and J assigned. A fraction of the clones does not appear; measured against another copy, unresolved V genes explain less than half of the discrepancy, and the remainder lacks a known reason. D and trimming come from the DNA, and the V and J calls and clone size come from that table. Recorded for this sample are approximately 270,000 clones; approximately 85% of them occurred a single time. The top ten clones comprise roughly 4% of the sample.

Participants in the prospective study were aged roughly 18 to 90 years, lived in about two dozen United States geographic areas, and enrolled through a virtual design. Cohort assignment in the prospective study relied on participant-reported clinical history from a screening survey and a study questionnaire. Recovered participants in ImmuneRACE Cohort 3 were defined as having two consecutive negative NP/OP PCR tests, clearance from a healthcare professional, or resolution of symptoms. In the prospective study, whole blood, serum and a nasopharyngeal or oropharyngeal swab were collected from each participant by mobile phlebotomists. Prospective study participants could optionally give additional blood draws and questionnaires over a 2-month period. Before DNA extraction, prospective study blood samples were shipped either frozen or at room temperature.

The rearrangement joined TRBV7-3 to TRBJ1-6, and 7 junctional nucleotides match TRBD1. Sequencing was performed on PBMCs or T cells enriched from blood (not recorded which). The TCR comes from a woman aged 25 to 45 who had recovered from COVID-19. The nucleotides are TGTGCCAGCAGCTTACAGGGGGTTGGTTCACCCCTCCACTTT. This encodes CASSLQGVGSPLHF. When the CDR3 is completed using the reference TRBV7-3 and TRBJ1-6 genes on either side, the full variable domain is GAGVSQTPSNKVTEKGKYVELRCDPISGHTALYWYRQSLGQGPEFLIYFQGTGAADDSGLPNDRFFAVRPEGSVSTLKIQRTERGDSAVYLCASSLQGVGSPLHFGNGTRLTVT.